This passage covers 10 T cell receptor beta chains from one sample sequenced in a study of blood T cell repertoires in COVID-19. The assay was immunoSEQ multiplex PCR, and TCRdb's table has in-frame clones only and misses some. The sample has 25,000 to 30,000 clones, 76% seen once. Material for sequencing was peripheral blood. These receptors all stem from a man aged 65 to 79 with acute or convalescent COVID-19.

This clone was seen only once. This CDR3 reads CASSPPVSYEQYF. In DNA form, the CDR3 reads TGTGCCAGCTCACCACCGGTCAGCTACGAGCAGTACTTC. The chain employs TRBV18 and TRBJ2-7; D not resolved. Germline values: CDR1 KGHSH, CDR2 LQKENI. The CDR3 is 13 amino acids. Trimming left V 0 bases short and J 3 bases short, with 6 bases between.

This chain links TRBV6-5 with TRBJ2-1; TRBD2 matches at 10 bases. The CDR3 length is 15 residues. From germline, CDR1 is MNHEY and CDR2 SVGAGI. V lost 5 bases and J lost 4; bases outside the gene matches: 5. CDR3 DNA sequence: TGTGCCAGCAGTCAGGGACTAGCGAATTACAATGAGCAGTTCTTC. Its translation is CASSQGLANYNEQFF.

The chain is built from TRBV28 and TRBJ1-2; maybe TRBD1 (6 bases). This CDR3 region has 17 residues. Germline values: CDR1 MDHEN, CDR2 SYDVKM. Trimming took off 9 bases at V and 3 bases at J, with 26 bases between the two ends. The CDR3 loop is CASHSGGRKAYYYGYTF. CDR3 in DNA: TGTGCCAGTCATAGCGGGGGGCGCAAGGCTTATTACTATGGCTACACCTTC.

The chain joins TRBV12-3 or TRBV12-4 to TRBJ2-1; a possible D gene is TRBD2 (5 bases). V was clipped by 8 bases and J by 6 bases, with 14 bases between them. This CDR3 spans 13 amino acids. Here the CDR3 reads CASSFTRFNEQFF. As DNA, the CDR3 is TGTGCCAGCTCTTTCACTAGATTCAATGAGCAGTTCTTC.

This clone was recorded a few times. The rearrangement links TRBV28 to TRBJ2-5; D might be TRBD1 (5 bases). Per germline, CDR1 MDHEN and CDR2 SYDVKM. V was trimmed by 7 bases and J by 5 bases, leaving 17 bases between them. CDR3 size: 14 residues. CDR3 amino acids: CASNIVRGRETQYF. The CDR3 DNA sequence: TGTGCCAGCAATATTGTTAGGGGTCGGGAGACCCAGTACTTC.

This sequence joins TRBV28 and TRBJ1-3; 7 positions agree with TRBD1. The CDR3 totals 15 residues. The J segment lost 2 bases and the V segment lost 5 bases, leaving 6 bases of the junction unmatched. Germline loops: CDR1 MDHEN, CDR2 SYDVKM. The DNA of the CDR3 is TGTGCCAGCAGTCCAGGGGGGAACACTGGAAACACCATATATTTT. Protein sequence: CASSPGGNTGNTIYF.

The chain employs TRBV18 and TRBJ2-7, with 10 bases aligning to TRBD1. J was trimmed by 2 bases and V by 4 bases; bases with no gene match: 2. Germline CDR1 is KGHSH and CDR2 is LQKENI. The CDR3 is made up of 14 amino acids. CDR3 residues: CASSQGTGAYEQYF. The CDR3 nucleotides are TGTGCCAGCTCACAAGGGACAGGGGCCTACGAGCAGTACTTC.

The chain is built from TRBV29-1 and TRBJ2-7; perhaps TRBD2 as D (5 bases). V lost 3 bases to trimming and J lost 5 bases, with 11 bases between them. Germline lookup yields CDR1 SQVTM and CDR2 ANQGSEA. CDR3 length: 12 amino acids. The CDR3 sequence is CSVESNGDEQYF. The CDR3 region has the DNA TGCAGCGTTGAGAGTAACGGGGACGAGCAGTACTTC.

Here the CDR3 reads CASSDSSGRASYEQYF. The CDR3 coding sequence is TGTGCCAGCAGCGACTCTAGCGGGAGGGCCTCCTACGAGCAGTACTTC. This rearrangement joins TRBV3-1 (or the pseudogene TRBV3-2) to TRBJ2-7; 12 bases are a match to TRBD2. Germline V gene lookup returns CDR1 LGHDT and CDR2 YNNKEL (reference sequence). The CDR3 length is 16 residues. V lost 5 bases and J lost 0; bases outside the gene matches: 5.

This chain joins TRBV6-5 and TRBJ2-1; a possible D gene is TRBD1 (6 bases). From germline, CDR1 is MNHEY and CDR2 SVGAGI. The ends were cut back, 5 bases at V and 14 bases at J, with 16 bases in the middle. The CDR3 is 12 residues long. The CDR3 DNA follows: TGTGCCAGCAGTCCCGGACCTAAGGGGGAGTTCTTC. This gives the protein CASSPGPKGEFF.